These 4 T cell receptor beta chains originate from one sample sequenced in a study of spatial heterogeneity in lung cancer. Notes on the study in general: Tumoral mutation counts were tracked by counts of expanded intratumoral alpha and beta TCRs.

TCRdb itself ran the 5' RACE reads through MiXCR, one entry per CDR3 protein. The table shows 15,000 to 20,000 distinct CDR3 sequences, with around 6.5% occurring only once. Antigen specificity for these receptors is unknown. Stated time point: sample taken at primary tumor resection. Sequencing was performed on lung tumor tissue, taken at surgery. All receptors derive from a female donor with early-stage non-small cell lung cancer.

This clonotype is deemed medium-sized. The V gene is TRBV7-2, the J gene TRBJ2-2; 13 bases agree with TRBD2. V shed 4 bases, J shed 10 bases, and the junction held 9 bases outside the gene matches. This CDR3 contains 16 residues. Germline CDR1 reads SGHTA; CDR2 reads FQGNSA. The CDR3, as DNA: TGTGCCAGCAGCTCCGGACTAGCGGGGGAGGTAAAGGAGCTGTTTTTT. Protein: CASSSGLAGEVKELFF.

This clonotype occurred a few times. The chain combines TRBV7-2 with TRBJ1-5; 7 bases agree with TRBD1. Germline lookup yields CDR1 SGHTA and CDR2 FQGNSA. The V segment lost 5 bases and the J segment 7 bases; nucleotides outside the gene matches: 5. The CDR3 totals 13 residues. CDR3 in amino acids: CASSRQGGQPQHF. CDR3 nucleotide sequence: TGTGCCAGCAGCCGACAGGGAGGCCAGCCCCAGCATTTT.

J is TRBJ2-1 and V is TRBV14, with no clear D. The CDR3 has 13 residues. CDR1 is SGHDN and CDR2 is FVKESK in the germline V gene. V gave up 0 bases and J gave up 4 bases, with 4 bases separating them. CDR3 amino acids: CASSQDRYNEQFF. CDR3 DNA sequence: TGTGCCAGCAGCCAAGACAGATACAATGAGCAGTTCTTC.

The chain employs TRBV29-1 and TRBJ1-1; D might be TRBD1 (6 bases). Germline V lookup: CDR1 SQVTM, CDR2 ANQGSEA. The V gene lost 5 bases and the J gene lost 0 bases, with 13 bases spanning the gap. The CDR3 runs 14 residues. The CDR3: CSVLRTAMNTEAFF. CDR3 in DNA: TGCAGCGTTTTACGGACAGCCATGAACACTGAAGCTTTCTTT.